This is a list of T cell receptor beta chains from one sample in a study of T-cell memory formation after mild COVID-19. TCRdb re-called the 5' RACE reads through MiXCR, storing one row per CDR3 protein. Of around 300,000 distinct CDR3 sequences listed, roughly 13% were seen once; the top ten hold 20% to 25%. Sequenced input: PBMCs or a T cell subset sorted from them (not recorded which). The receptors stem from a man in his late teens or twenties who had mild COVID-19 (a few samples of this study predate the infection). Cell type and time point are not known. Each CDR3 is given with its conserved first and last residue. The D gene is left open where the match is weak. Some rows mark clone size as missing; the rest say once, few, many or name a class of expanded clone.

abundance	d_gene	j_gene	v_gene	CDR3aa	CDR3nt
NA	TRBD1	TRBJ1-5	TRBV29-1	CSARQGGNNQPQHF	TGCAGCGCCCGACAGGGGGGGAATAATCAGCCCCAGCATTTT
many	NA	TRBJ1-3	TRBV3-1	CASSQGQAFGNTIYF	TGTGCCAGCAGCCAAGGGCAGGCTTTTGGAAACACCATATATTTT
NA	TRBD2	TRBJ2-1	TRBV10-3	CAITSGGYNEQFF	TGTGCCATCACGAGCGGGGGCTACAATGAGCAGTTCTTC
many	TRBD2	TRBJ2-5	TRBV4-3	CASSQDVGTSGGGKTQYF	TGCGCCAGCAGCCAAGATGTGGGGACTAGCGGGGGAGGAAAGACCCAGTACTTC
few	NA	TRBJ2-1	TRBV13	CASSLGKTEQFF	TGTGCCAGCAGCTTAGGGAAAACTGAGCAGTTCTTC
NA	TRBD1	TRBJ2-7	TRBV6-5	CASSYWGQEDEQYF	TGTGCCAGCAGTTACTGGGGACAGGAAGACGAGCAGTACTTC
few	TRBD1	TRBJ1-6	TRBV5-1	CASSLVRTGLTPLHF	TGCGCCAGCAGCTTGGTACGGACAGGGCTTACACCCCTCCACTTT
NA	TRBD2	TRBJ2-3	TRBV6-5	CASSYLAGKGTQYF	TGTGCCAGCAGTTACCTAGCGGGGAAGGGTACGCAGTATTTT
few	NA	TRBJ1-5	TRBV4-1	CASSQFSDQPQHF	TGCGCCAGCAGCCAATTCTCGGATCAGCCCCAGCATTTT
NA	NA	TRBJ2-3	TRBV7-2	CASSLSLIAGGDTQYF	TGTGCCAGCAGCCTCAGTCTGATAGCTGGAGGAGATACGCAGTATTTT